The next 29 T cell receptor beta chains were all read from a single sample in a study of T-cell memory formation after mild COVID-19. TCRdb recomputed calls from the 5' RACE reads with MiXCR, one row per CDR3 protein. Found here are approximately 150,000 distinct CDR3 sequences, approximately 5.7% of them singletons; the top ten hold 2% to 2.5%. Material: PBMCs or a T cell subset sorted from them (not recorded which). The receptors were gathered from an adult woman who had mild COVID-19 (a few samples of this study predate the infection). Cell type and time point are not known.

This clonotype was observed many times. The J gene is TRBJ1-1, the V gene TRBV20-1; tentatively, D is TRBD1 (5 bases). V was pared by 0 bases and J by 4 bases, with 12 bases between. The CDR3 is 14 residues long. In germline, CDR1 is DFQATT, CDR2 SNEGSKA (reference sequence). In nucleotides, the CDR3 is TGCAGTGCTAGAGATCTCTATGGGGCCACTGAAGCTTTCTTT. Translation: CSARDLYGATEAFF.

This clonotype occurred many times. This sequence joins TRBV29-1 and TRBJ2-5; TRBD2 is a possible D gene (6 bases). This CDR3 contains 12 residues. Germline V gives CDR1 SQVTM, CDR2 ANQGSEA. Trimming left V 7 bases short and J 1 base short, with 10 bases between. The CDR3 loop is CSAGLPQETQYF. The CDR3 nucleotides read TGCAGCGCGGGACTGCCCCAAGAGACCCAGTACTTC. Full variable domain (remainder filled in from reference TRBV29-1 and TRBJ2-5): SAVISQKPSRDICQRGTSLTIQCQVDSQVTMMFWYRQQPGQSLTLIATANQGSEATYESGFVIDKFPISRPNLTFSTLTVSNMSPEDSSIYLCSAGLPQETQYFGPGTRLLVL.

This clonotype occurred many times. The chain couples TRBV4-1 to TRBJ1-1; tentatively, D is TRBD1 (5 bases). V dropped 1 base and J dropped 0 bases, with 12 bases sitting between them. The CDR3 is made up of 16 amino acids. The germline V gene has CDR1 MGHRA and CDR2 YSYEKL. The CDR3 region has the DNA TGCGCCAGCAGCCAAGGGAAGGGAGGGGTGAACACTGAAGCTTTCTTT. Translated: CASSQGKGGVNTEAFF.

The chain links TRBV18 to TRBJ2-3; weak D call: TRBD2 (5 bases). The CDR3 runs 13 residues. V lost 6 bases and J lost 2, with 9 bases in between. CDR1 and CDR2 (germline): KGHSH, LQKENI. The CDR3 spells CASSYRDTDTQYF. In DNA form, the CDR3 reads TGTGCCAGCTCCTACCGGGACACAGATACGCAGTATTTT. The full variable domain, completed using reference TRBV18 and TRBJ2-3, is NAGVMQNPRHLVRRRGQEARLRCSPMKGHSHVYWYRQLPEEGLKFMVYLQKENIIDESGMPKERFSAEFPKEGPSILRIQQVVRGDSAAYFCASSYRDTDTQYFGPGTRLTVL.

V is TRBV7-9 and J is TRBJ2-3; D gene ambiguous. Germline V gene lookup returns CDR1 SEHNR and CDR2 FQNEAQ (reference sequence). V lost 4 bases, J lost 0 bases, and 14 bases lay in between. This CDR3 has 16 amino acids. This CDR3 reads CASSSRAFTSTDTQYF. The DNA for the CDR3 is TGTGCCAGCAGCTCCCGGGCCTTTACTAGCACAGATACGCAGTATTTT.

In this sample, this clonotype turned up a few times. The J gene is TRBJ2-1, the V gene TRBV30; 14 bases fit TRBD2. In germline, CDR1 is GTSNPN, CDR2 SVGIG (reference sequence). CDR3 length: 14 residues. Losses at the gene ends were 3 bases for V and 12 bases for J; bases not matched to a gene: 7. This chain's CDR3 is CAWRGLAGVQGQFF. The DNA for the CDR3 is TGTGCCTGGAGGGGACTAGCGGGAGTTCAAGGGCAGTTCTTC.

Regarding this clonotype: Being one base from a much bigger clone, this may be a read error. The chain links TRBV20-1 to TRBJ2-4; D call uncertain. This CDR3 comprises 13 residues. The V gene's germline CDR1 is DFQATT and CDR2 SNEGSKA (reference sequence). V lost 1 base to trimming and J lost 9 bases, with 13 bases between them. This CDR3 reads CSARVQASAIQYF. CDR3 nucleotides: TGCAGTGCTAGAGTCCAAGCCTCAGCCATTCAGTACTTC.

The rearrangement joins TRBV19 to TRBJ1-1; tentatively, D is TRBD1 (5 bases). V gave up 4 bases and J gave up 6 bases, with 18 bases separating them. The CDR3 is made up of 15 amino acids. CDR1 and CDR2 from the germline V gene are LNHDA and SQIVND (reference sequence). The CDR3 sequence: CASSTPGGYRAEAFF. DNA of the CDR3: TGTGCCAGTAGTACTCCGGGGGGATATAGGGCTGAAGCTTTCTTT.

This chain joins TRBV30 and TRBJ1-5; D call uncertain. V shed 0 bases and J shed 3 bases, with 6 bases lying between them. The CDR3 length is 13 residues. Germline V CDR1 and CDR2: GTSNPN, SVGIG (reference sequence). As DNA, the CDR3 is TGTGCCTGGAGTGTCAGATTCAATCAGCCCCAGCATTTT. Its translation is CAWSVRFNQPQHF.

This clonotype was picked up many times. The chain carries TRBV19 and TRBJ2-6, with no clear D. Deletions cut 0 bases from V and 1 base from J, with 4 bases between. This CDR3 region has 15 residues. From germline, CDR1 is LNHDA and CDR2 SQIVND (reference sequence). The CDR3 bases are TGTGCCAGTAGTATAGACGTATCTGGGGCCAACGTCCTGACTTTC. Its protein is CASSIDVSGANVLTF.

This sequence joins TRBV6-2 or TRBV6-3 and TRBJ2-5; maybe TRBD1 (6 bases). Germline V lookup: CDR1 MNHEY, CDR2 SVGEGT. The CDR3 spans 17 residues. V lost 6 bases and J lost 5, with 25 bases in between. CDR3 sequence: CASRPITRHRVRETQYF. CDR3 DNA sequence: TGTGCCAGCAGACCCATAACGCGTCACAGGGTTCGCGAGACCCAGTACTTC.

Many counts were recorded for this clonotype. The rearrangement links TRBV20-1 to TRBJ2-7, with 8 bases identical to TRBD1. Germline lookup yields CDR1 DFQATT and CDR2 SNEGSKA (reference sequence). The V segment lost 5 bases and the J segment 1 base; nucleotides outside the gene matches: 10. The CDR3 length is 15 residues. CDR3 coding DNA: TGCAGTGCTTCGAATACAGGGGGTACATCCTACGAGCAGTACTTC. The encoded protein is CSASNTGGTSYEQYF.

The CDR3 coding sequence is TGTGCCACCAGTGAGTCAGGGGGCCCTAATCAGCCCCAGCATTTT. Translated, it gives CATSESGGPNQPQHF. The chain employs TRBV24-1 and TRBJ1-5; 8 nucleotides align to TRBD1. Germline CDR1 KGHDR, CDR2 SFDVKD. The CDR3 totals 15 residues. J gave up 4 bases and V 4 bases, and 5 bases lay outside the gene matches.

The V and J genes are TRBV6-5 and TRBJ1-6, with 8 positions matching TRBD1. The CDR3 runs to 17 residues. Germline loops: CDR1 MNHEY, CDR2 SVGAGI. V lost 2 bases, J lost 10 bases, and 13 bases stayed unmatched. The CDR3 reads CASSYLLDRARGSPLHF. The CDR3 DNA is TGTGCCAGCAGTTACCTCTTGGACAGGGCCCGCGGCTCACCCCTCCACTTT.

V usage is TRBV7-3 and J usage is TRBJ2-1; 7 nucleotides agree with TRBD1. Germline CDR1 SGHTA, CDR2 FQGTGA. V shed 3 bases, J shed 9 bases, and the junction held 8 bases outside the gene matches. CDR3 length equals 14 residues. CDR3 sequence: CASSFGTASTEQFF. The DNA for the CDR3 is TGTGCCAGCAGCTTCGGGACAGCCAGTACTGAGCAGTTCTTC.

This clonotype came up a few times. This rearrangement joins TRBV18 to TRBJ1-1; 8 positions agree with TRBD1. Germline V gives CDR1 KGHSH, CDR2 LQKENI. The J segment lost 4 bases and the V segment lost 4 bases, leaving 11 bases of the junction unmatched. CDR3 length: 16 residues. The CDR3 loop reads CASSRSPHRGSTEAFF. DNA of the CDR3: TGTGCCAGCTCACGATCTCCGCACAGGGGGAGCACTGAAGCTTTCTTT. Looking up the rest from reference TRBV18 and TRBJ1-1 gives the full variable domain: NAGVMQNPRHLVRRRGQEARLRCSPMKGHSHVYWYRQLPEEGLKFMVYLQKENIIDESGMPKERFSAEFPKEGPSILRIQQVVRGDSAAYFCASSRSPHRGSTEAFFGQGTRLTVV.

This chain links TRBV27 with TRBJ2-3; possible D gene TRBD2, 5 bases. The CDR3 has 15 residues. V lost 3 bases, J lost 0 bases, and 10 bases lay in between. Germline V lookup: CDR1 MNHEY, CDR2 SMNVEV (reference sequence). The CDR3 spells CASSLRVPSTDTQYF. The CDR3 DNA follows: TGTGCCAGCAGTTTGAGGGTTCCTAGCACAGATACGCAGTATTTT.

The V and J genes are TRBV19 and TRBJ1-2; the D gene is possibly TRBD1 (6 bases). This CDR3 is 13 amino acids long. V shed 3 bases and J shed 8 bases, with 13 bases lying between them. Germline V gene lookup returns CDR1 LNHDA and CDR2 SQIVND (reference sequence). The CDR3 coding sequence is TGTGCCAGTAGTATGAACAGGGCAGACGGCTACACCTTC. This encodes CASSMNRADGYTF.

This clonotype was observed a handful of times. The V call is TRBV7-2, the J call TRBJ1-1, with 9 positions matching TRBD1. J lost 4 bases, V lost 5 bases, and 5 bases had no gene match. CDR1 and CDR2 (germline): SGHTA, FQGNSA. The CDR3 is 14 residues long. The CDR3 DNA sequence: TGTGCCAGCAGCCGAGACAGGGGGGGCACTGAAGCTTTCTTT. It encodes CASSRDRGGTEAFF.

This clonotype has just a few counts. This rearrangement joins TRBV15 to TRBJ1-4; D call uncertain. The V and J ends lost 2 bases and 4 bases respectively, with 11 bases between them. CDR1 LNHNV and CDR2 YYDKDF come from the germline V gene (reference sequence). CDR3 size: 15 residues. The CDR3 region has the DNA TGTGCCACCAGCAGACCTCCCCCTGTTAATGAAAAACTGTTTTTT. Its protein product is CATSRPPPVNEKLFF. Full variable domain (rest looked up from reference TRBV15 and TRBJ1-4): DAMVIQNPRYQVTQFGKPVTLSCSQTLNHNVMYWYQQKSSQAPKLLFHYYDKDFNNEADTPDNFQSRRPNTSFCFLDIRSPGLGDTAMYLCATSRPPPVNEKLFFGSGTQLSVL.

This chain connects TRBV6-5 to TRBJ2-6; a possible D gene is TRBD1 (6 bases). Germline CDR1 and CDR2: MNHEY and SVGAGI. CDR3 length equals 16 residues. V lost 3 bases and J 0 bases, leaving 9 bases between the germline ends. The CDR3 reads CASSYNRDSGANVLTF. Written as DNA, the CDR3 is TGTGCCAGCAGTTATAACAGGGACTCTGGGGCCAACGTCCTGACTTTC.

This clonotype was observed at least ten times. The chain combines TRBV18 with TRBJ2-5; 7 nucleotides agree with TRBD1. CDR1 is KGHSH, CDR2 LQKENI, per germline. The CDR3 length is 15 residues. Trimming removed 5 bases from V and 3 bases from J; junction bases left unmatched: 9. CDR3 bases: TGTGCCAGCTCAGAAGGGACAGCGGCGAAAGAGACCCAGTACTTC. Its translation is CASSEGTAAKETQYF.

This clonotype was detected ten times or more. This chain links TRBV6-5 with TRBJ2-7, with TRBD2 as a possible D gene (6 bases). This CDR3 spans 15 amino acids. The germline gives CDR1 MNHEY, CDR2 SVGAGI. The V gene lost 0 bases and the J gene lost 5 bases, with 14 bases spanning the gap. This chain's CDR3 is CASSYSWGRGDEQYF. The CDR3 nucleotides read TGTGCCAGCAGTTACTCATGGGGCCGCGGGGACGAGCAGTACTTC.

The table lists this clonotype with many counts. This chain uses TRBV5-1 with TRBJ2-3, with D perhaps matching TRBD2 (5 bases). The V gene lost 0 bases and the J gene lost 2 bases, with 7 bases spanning the gap. CDR1 and CDR2 from the germline V gene are SGHRS and YFSETQ. The CDR3 consists of 14 residues. This chain's CDR3 is CASSLGTDTDTQYF. The CDR3 DNA is TGCGCCAGCAGCTTGGGGACTGACACAGATACGCAGTATTTT.

The rearrangement links TRBV6-5 to TRBJ2-3; D gene ambiguous. This CDR3 spans 13 amino acids. The V gene's germline CDR1 is MNHEY and CDR2 SVGAGI. The V and J ends lost 5 bases and 2 bases respectively, with 8 bases between them. The CDR3, as DNA: TGTGCCAGCAGTCAACCAATCACAGATACGCAGTATTTT. Its protein is CASSQPITDTQYF.

The V gene is TRBV3-1, the J gene TRBJ2-7; D unresolved. Trimming pared 1 base from V and 3 bases from J, leaving 16 bases between. There are 16 residues in the CDR3. The V gene's germline CDR1 is LGHDT and CDR2 YNNKEL (reference sequence). CDR3 sequence reads: CASSQVGNYKIYEQYF. CDR3 in DNA: TGTGCCAGCAGCCAAGTGGGGAACTATAAGATCTACGAGCAGTACTTC.

This sequence joins TRBV7-2 and TRBJ2-1; either TRBD1 or TRBD2 may fit D (7 bases each). The CDR3 is 17 residues long. The germline CDR1 and CDR2 sequences are SGHTA and FQGNSA. Trimming stripped 3 bases from V and 1 base from J, with 16 bases between. The CDR3 DNA sequence: TGTGCCAGCAGCTTCCGTAGACAGGGAGGGTCCTACAATGAGCAGTTCTTC. Its translation is CASSFRRQGGSYNEQFF.

This clonotype turned up a few times. For the CDR3, the DNA is TGTGCCAGCAGCCTCGGGAGATTCGAGCAGTACTTC. It translates to CASSLGRFEQYF. This chain joins TRBV6-5 and TRBJ2-7; perhaps TRBD2 as D (6 bases). Trimming removed 6 bases at V and 6 bases at J, with 12 bases between. Germline V gene lookup returns CDR1 MNHEY and CDR2 SVGAGI. The CDR3 covers 12 residues.

Many counts were recorded for this clonotype. The genes are TRBV5-5 and TRBJ2-1; TRBD2 aligns across 7 bases. Germline CDR1 and CDR2: SGHKS and YYEKEE (reference sequence). The CDR3 contains 15 residues. With 0 bases clipped from V and 4 bases from J, the junction kept 4 bases outside the gene matches. CDR3 region: CASSLVLAVYNEQFF. In DNA, the CDR3 is TGTGCCAGCAGCTTGGTCCTAGCGGTATACAATGAGCAGTTCTTC.